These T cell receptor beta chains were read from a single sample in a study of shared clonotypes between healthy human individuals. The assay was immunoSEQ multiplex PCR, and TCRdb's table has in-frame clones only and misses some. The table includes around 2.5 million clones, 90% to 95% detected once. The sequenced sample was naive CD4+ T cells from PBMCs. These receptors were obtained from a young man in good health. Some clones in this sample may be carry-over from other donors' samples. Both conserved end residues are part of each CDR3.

CDR3: CASSVEGTSGNTIYF
V: TRBV9

CDR3: CASGRTSGPPNEQFF
V: TRBV12-5

CDR3: CASSIQNQPQHF
V: TRBV19

CDR3: CASGGGTLNQPQHF
V: TRBV27

CDR3: CASSPRPGAEPNTGELFF
V: TRBV9

CDR3: CASSHTGGDTQYF
V: TRBV7-9

CDR3: CASSQDPGGPGYTF
V: TRBV14

CDR3: CASSTGELWTEAFF
V: TRBV6-5

CDR3: CASILTGGETEAFF
V: TRBV25-1

CDR3: CASSLHDEQFF
V: TRBV6-1

CDR3: CSVRSGTGGAYEQYF
V: TRBV29-1

CDR3: CASSYKGYNEQFF
V: TRBV28

CDR3: CASSLAGGTDYEQYF
V: TRBV5-4

CDR3: CASCSGQNSYNEQFF
V: TRBV6-5

CDR3: CASSYERAYTDTQYF
V: TRBV6-6

CDR3: CASSSDSGRAFF
V: TRBV7-2

CDR3: CASSLTGEGEKLFF
V: TRBV7-9

CDR3: CASSQQVETQYF
V: TRBV18

CDR3: CASSRDRANSPLHF
V: TRBV5-1

CDR3: CASSPEQSGKAFF
V: TRBV18

CDR3: CASSFEGHDGYTF
V: TRBV5-1

CDR3: CASSDGTGELFF
V: TRBV9

CDR3: CAISVGTSGMNEQFF
V: TRBV10-3

CDR3: CASSMTSGTDTQYF
V: TRBV19

CDR3: CASNFPFNYGYTF
V: TRBV10-1

CDR3: CASSSEGLATNEKLFF
V: TRBV2